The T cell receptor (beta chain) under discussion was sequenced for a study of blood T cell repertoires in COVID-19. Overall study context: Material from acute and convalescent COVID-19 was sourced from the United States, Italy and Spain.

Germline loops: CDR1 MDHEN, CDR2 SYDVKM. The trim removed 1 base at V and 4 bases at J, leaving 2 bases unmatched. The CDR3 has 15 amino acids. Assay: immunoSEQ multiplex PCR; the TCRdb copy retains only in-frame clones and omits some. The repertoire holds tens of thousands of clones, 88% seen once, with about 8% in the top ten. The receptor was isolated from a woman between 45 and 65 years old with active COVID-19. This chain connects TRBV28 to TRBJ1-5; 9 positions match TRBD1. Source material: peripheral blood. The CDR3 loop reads CASSLSTGGNQPQHF. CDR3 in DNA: TGTGCCAGCAGTTTATCGACAGGGGGTAATCAGCCCCAGCATTTT. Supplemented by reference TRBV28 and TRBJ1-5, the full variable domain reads DVKVTQSSRYLVKRTGEKVFLECVQDMDHENMFWYRQDPGLGLRLIYFSYDVKMKEKGDIPEGYSVSREKKERFSLILESASTNQTSMYLCASSLSTGGNQPQHFGDGTRLSIL.